This T cell receptor (beta chain) was obtained from a study of blood T cell repertoires in COVID-19. Study overall: The samples span acute and convalescent COVID-19 from the United States, Italy and Spain. Sources were T cells, B-cell-depleted T cells, or PBMCs; the material itself was cDNA or gDNA.

V lost 7 bases to trimming and J lost 4 bases, with 13 bases between them. The CDR3 sequence is 13 residues long. Original handling: From reference gene primer amplification, estimates of nucleated cell counts were derived. The protocol was immunoSEQ multiplex PCR, while the TCRdb copy is restricted to in-frame clones and leaves out a portion. D and trimming come from the DNA, and the V and J calls and clone size come from that table. The sample has 20,000 to 25,000 clones, less than 75% seen once. The V and J genes are TRBV12-3 or TRBV12-4 and TRBJ1-2; tentatively, D is TRBD1 (6 bases). The clonotype was recovered from a human donor in a cohort sampled during active or convalescent COVID-19. Sequenced input: peripheral blood. CDR3 protein: CASTPDSVYGYTF. The DNA for the CDR3 is TGTGCCAGCACCCCGGACAGCGTCTATGGCTACACCTTC.